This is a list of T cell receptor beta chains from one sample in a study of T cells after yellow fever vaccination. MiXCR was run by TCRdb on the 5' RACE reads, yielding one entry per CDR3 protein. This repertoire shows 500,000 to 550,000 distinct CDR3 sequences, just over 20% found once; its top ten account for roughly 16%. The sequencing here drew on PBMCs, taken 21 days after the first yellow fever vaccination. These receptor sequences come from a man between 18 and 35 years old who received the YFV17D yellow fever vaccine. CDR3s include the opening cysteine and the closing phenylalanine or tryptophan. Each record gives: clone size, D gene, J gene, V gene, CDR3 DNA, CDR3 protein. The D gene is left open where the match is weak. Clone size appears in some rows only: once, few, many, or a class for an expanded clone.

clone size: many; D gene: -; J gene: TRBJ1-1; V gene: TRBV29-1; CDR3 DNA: TGCAGCGTTGAAGGGGGCCAGAACACTGAAGCTTTCTTT; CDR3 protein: CSVEGGQNTEAFF
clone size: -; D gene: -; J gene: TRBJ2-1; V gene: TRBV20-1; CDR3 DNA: TGCAGTGTTAGAGACAATAGGTGGGCTAGCGCCTACAATGAGCAGTTCTTC; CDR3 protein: CSVRDNRWASAYNEQFF
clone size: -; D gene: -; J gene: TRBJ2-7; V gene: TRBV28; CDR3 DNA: TGTGCCAGGGGCCCCGGGCTCAGGTGCTACGAGCAGTACTTC; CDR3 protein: CARGPGLRCYEQYF
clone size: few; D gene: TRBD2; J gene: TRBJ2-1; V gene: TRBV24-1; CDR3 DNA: TGTGCCACCAGTGATCCAACCACCGGGACTAGCAAGTTCTTC; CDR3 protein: CATSDPTTGTSKFF
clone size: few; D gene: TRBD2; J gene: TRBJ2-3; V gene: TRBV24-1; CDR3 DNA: TGTGCCACCAATGACCCGTTCGGGGGGGCGGATACGCAGTATTTT; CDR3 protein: CATNDPFGGADTQYF
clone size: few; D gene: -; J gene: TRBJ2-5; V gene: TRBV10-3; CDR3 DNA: TGTGCCATCAGTGCCCAGGAGACCCAGTACTTC; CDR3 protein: CAISAQETQYF
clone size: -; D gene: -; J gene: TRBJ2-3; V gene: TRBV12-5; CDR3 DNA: TGTGCTAGTGGCCCCCTCGATACGCAGTATTTT; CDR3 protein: CASGPLDTQYF
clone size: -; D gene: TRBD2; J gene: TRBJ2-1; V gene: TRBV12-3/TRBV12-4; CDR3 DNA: TGTGCCAGCAGTCTCAGCGGGGGGGGGGATGAGCAGTTCTTC; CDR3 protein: CASSLSGGGDEQFF
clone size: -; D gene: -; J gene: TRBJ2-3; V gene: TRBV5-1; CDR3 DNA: TGCGCCAGCAGCCCCCAGAGCTCGTCGGATACGCAGTATTTT; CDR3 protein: CASSPQSSSDTQYF
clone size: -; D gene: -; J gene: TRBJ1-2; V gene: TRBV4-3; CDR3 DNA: TGCGCCAGCAGCCAAGAACACGGGACCTATGGCTACACCTTC; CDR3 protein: CASSQEHGTYGYTF
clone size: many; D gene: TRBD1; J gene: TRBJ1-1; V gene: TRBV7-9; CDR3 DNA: TGTGCCAGCAGCCGTCCCGGGACAGGGCCCGCTGAAGCTTTCTTT; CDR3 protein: CASSRPGTGPAEAFF
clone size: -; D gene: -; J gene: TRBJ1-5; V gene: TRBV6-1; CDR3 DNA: TGTGCCAGCAGTAGGGCAGCGGGCGGACAGCCCCAGCATTTT; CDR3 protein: CASSRAAGGQPQHF
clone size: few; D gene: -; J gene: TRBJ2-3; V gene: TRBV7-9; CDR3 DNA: TGTGCCAGCAGCTCCCCCTGGGGCCCGCGCACAGATACGCAGTATTTT; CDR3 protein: CASSSPWGPRTDTQYF
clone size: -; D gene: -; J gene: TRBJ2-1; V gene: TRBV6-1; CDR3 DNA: TGTGCCAGCAGCTTCGGCCGGGCAGGGAAAGGGAATGAGCAGTTCTTC; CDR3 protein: CASSFGRAGKGNEQFF
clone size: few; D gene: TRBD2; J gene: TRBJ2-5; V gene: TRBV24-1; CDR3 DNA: TGTGCCACCAGTCCGATGGGGGGGAAGGAGACCCAGTACTTC; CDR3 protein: CATSPMGGKETQYF
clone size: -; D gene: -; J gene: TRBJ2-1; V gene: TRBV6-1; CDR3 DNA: TGTGCCAGCAGTGAGGGACCCCGCTCCTACAATGAGCAGTTCTTC; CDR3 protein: CASSEGPRSYNEQFF
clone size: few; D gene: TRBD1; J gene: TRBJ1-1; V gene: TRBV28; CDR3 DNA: TGTGCCAGTTCTACGGAGGGGACAGGTCGAATAGAAGCTTTCTTT; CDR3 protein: CASSTEGTGRIEAFF
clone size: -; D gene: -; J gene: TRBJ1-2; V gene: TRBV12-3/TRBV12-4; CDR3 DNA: TGTGCCAGCAGTTTACGAGTCGGCGGCTACACCTTC; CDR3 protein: CASSLRVGGYTF
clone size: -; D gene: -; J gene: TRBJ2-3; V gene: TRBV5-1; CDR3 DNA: TGCGCCAGCAGCTTGACACTAGACACAGATACGCAGTATTTT; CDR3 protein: CASSLTLDTDTQYF
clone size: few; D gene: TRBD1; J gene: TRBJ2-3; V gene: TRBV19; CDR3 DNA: TGTGCCAGTAGTACTCCTTACGGACAGGGGGCCACAGATACGCAGTATTTT; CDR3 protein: CASSTPYGQGATDTQYF
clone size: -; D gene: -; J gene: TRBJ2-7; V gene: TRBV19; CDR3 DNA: TGTGCCAGTAGTACCCGATTGGCCTACGAGCAGTACTTC; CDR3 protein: CASSTRLAYEQYF
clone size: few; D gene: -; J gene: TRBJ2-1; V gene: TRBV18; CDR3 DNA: TGTGCCAGCTCACCAGAGAAGCGGACAGCCTACAATGAGCAGTTCTTC; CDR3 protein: CASSPEKRTAYNEQFF